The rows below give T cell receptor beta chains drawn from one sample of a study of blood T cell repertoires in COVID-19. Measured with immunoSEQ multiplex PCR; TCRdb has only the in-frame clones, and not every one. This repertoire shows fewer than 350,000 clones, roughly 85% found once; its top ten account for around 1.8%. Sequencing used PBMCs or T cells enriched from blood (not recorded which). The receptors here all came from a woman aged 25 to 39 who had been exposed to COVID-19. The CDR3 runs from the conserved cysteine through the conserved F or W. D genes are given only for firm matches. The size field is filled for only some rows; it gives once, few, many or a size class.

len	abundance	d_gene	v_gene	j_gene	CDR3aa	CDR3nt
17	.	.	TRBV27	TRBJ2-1	CASSPKTGPVSYNEQFF	TGTGCCAGCAGTCCGAAGACTGGTCCAGTTTCCTACAATGAGCAGTTCTTC
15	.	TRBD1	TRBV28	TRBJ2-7	CASSRPGQPYYEQYF	TGTGCCAGCAGCCGCCCGGGACAGCCATACTACGAGCAGTACTTC
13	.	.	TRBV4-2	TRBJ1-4	CASSPDSNEKLFF	TGTGCCAGCAGCCCGGACAGTAATGAAAAACTGTTTTTT
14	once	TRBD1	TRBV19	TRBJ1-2	CASSTRTGVYGYTF	TGTGCCAGTAGTACCCGAACAGGGGTCTATGGCTACACCTTC
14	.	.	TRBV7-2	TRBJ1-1	CASSLDRVSTEAFF	TGTGCCAGCAGCTTAGACAGGGTCTCCACTGAAGCTTTCTTT
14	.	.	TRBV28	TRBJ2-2	CASSLLQGNGELFF	TGTGCCAGCAGTTTACTACAGGGAAACGGGGAGCTGTTTTTT
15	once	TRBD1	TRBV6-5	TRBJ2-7	CASSLTGTGYYEQYF	TGTGCCAGCAGTCTTACCGGGACAGGGTATTACGAGCAGTACTTC
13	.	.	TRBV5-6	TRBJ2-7	CASSTGLDYEQYF	TGTGCCAGCTCTACAGGGCTGGACTACGAGCAGTACTTC
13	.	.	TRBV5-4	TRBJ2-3	CASSSTTRDTQYF	TGTGCCAGCAGCTCTACGACACGAGATACGCAGTATTTT
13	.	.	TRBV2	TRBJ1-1	CASSVDTNTEAFF	TGTGCCAGCAGCGTCGACACGAACACTGAAGCTTTCTTT
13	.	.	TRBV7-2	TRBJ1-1	CASNLSGDTEAFF	TGTGCCAGCAACCTTTCGGGAGATACTGAAGCTTTCTTT
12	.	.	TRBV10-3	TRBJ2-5	CAISGMGETQYF	TGTGCCATCAGTGGTATGGGCGAGACCCAGTACTTC
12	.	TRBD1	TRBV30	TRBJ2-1	CAWSRDRAEQFF	TGTGCCTGGAGTAGGGACAGGGCTGAGCAGTTCTTC
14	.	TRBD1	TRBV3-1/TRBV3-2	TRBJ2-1	CASSPGTGCDEQFF	TGTGCCAGCAGTCCCGGGACAGGGTGTGATGAGCAGTTCTTC
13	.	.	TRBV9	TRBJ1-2	CASSPGTSYGYTF	TGTGCCAGCAGCCCAGGGACAAGCTATGGCTACACCTTC
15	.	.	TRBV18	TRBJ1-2	CASSSDYAGESGYTF	TGTGCCAGCTCATCCGACTACGCGGGTGAATCTGGCTACACCTTC
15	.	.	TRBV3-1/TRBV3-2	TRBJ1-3	CASSQGKGHGNTIYF	TGTGCCAGCAGCCAAGGTAAAGGACATGGAAACACCATATATTTT
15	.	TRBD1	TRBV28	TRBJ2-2	CASSPSTGQGGELFF	TGTGCCAGCAGTCCATCGACAGGGCAAGGGGGGGAGCTGTTTTTT
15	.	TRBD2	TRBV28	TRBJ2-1	CASSLLGTSVNEQFF	TGTGCCAGCAGTTTGTTGGGGACTAGCGTGAATGAGCAGTTCTTC
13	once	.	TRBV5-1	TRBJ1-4	CASSLVGESVPFF	TGCGCCAGCAGCTTGGTCGGGGAGTCCGTTCCGTTTTTT
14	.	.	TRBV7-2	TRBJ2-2	CASSLVTGTGELFF	TGTGCCAGCAGCTTAGTTACGGGCACCGGGGAGCTGTTTTTT
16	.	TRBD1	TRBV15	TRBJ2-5	CATSRWGTGMEETQYF	TGTGCCACCAGCAGATGGGGGACAGGGATGGAAGAGACCCAGTACTTC
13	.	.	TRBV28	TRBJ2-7	CATRDTSSYEQYF	TGTGCCACCAGGGACACCTCCTCCTACGAGCAGTACTTC
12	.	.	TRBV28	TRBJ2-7	CASRKTNYEQYF	TGTGCCAGCCGAAAGACAAATTACGAGCAGTACTTC
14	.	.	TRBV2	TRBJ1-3	CASSAGLPGNTIYF	TGTGCCAGCAGTGCTGGACTCCCTGGAAACACCATATATTTT
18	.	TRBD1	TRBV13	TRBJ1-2	CASSLGGQGAYPHYGYTF	TGTGCCAGCAGCTTAGGCGGACAGGGGGCCTATCCCCACTATGGCTACACCTTC
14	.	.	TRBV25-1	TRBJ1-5	CASSVGGGNQPQHF	TGTGCCAGCAGTGTGGGGGGGGGCAATCAGCCCCAGCATTTT
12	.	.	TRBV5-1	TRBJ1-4	CASSGGLGELFF	TGCGCCAGCAGCGGGGGCCTAGGGGAACTGTTTTTT
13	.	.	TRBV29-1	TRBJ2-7	CSVGRGQAYEQYF	TGCAGCGTTGGGAGGGGGCAAGCCTACGAGCAGTACTTC
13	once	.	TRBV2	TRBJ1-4	CASSVRGGEKLFF	TGTGCCAGCAGTGTTAGAGGCGGCGAAAAACTGTTTTTT
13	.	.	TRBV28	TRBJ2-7	CASSPRGSYEQYF	TGTGCCAGCAGTCCCAGGGGATCCTACGAGCAGTACTTC
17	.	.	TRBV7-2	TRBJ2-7	CASSRRRESESSYEQYF	TGTGCCAGCAGCCGCCGGAGGGAGTCTGAGAGCTCCTACGAGCAGTACTTC
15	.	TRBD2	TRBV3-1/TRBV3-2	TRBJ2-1	CASSRTSGRTDEQFF	TGTGCCAGCAGCCGGACTAGCGGGAGAACGGATGAGCAGTTCTTC
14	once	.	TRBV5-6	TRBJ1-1	CASSTLQGSTEAFF	TGTGCCAGCAGCACCTTACAGGGAAGCACTGAAGCTTTCTTT
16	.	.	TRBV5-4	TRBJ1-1	CASSLETGRRNAEAFF	TGTGCCAGCAGCTTGGAGACGGGTCGCCGGAACGCTGAAGCTTTCTTT
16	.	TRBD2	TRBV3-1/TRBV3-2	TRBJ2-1	CASSPTTSGVNNEQFF	TGTGCCAGCAGCCCGACGACTAGCGGGGTGAACAATGAGCAGTTCTTC
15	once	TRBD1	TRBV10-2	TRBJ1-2	CASSVAGGIGYGYTF	TGCGCCAGCAGTGTGGCAGGGGGCATAGGCTATGGCTACACCTTC
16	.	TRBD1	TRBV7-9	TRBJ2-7	CASSARRTGGSEEQYF	TGTGCCAGCAGTGCCAGACGCACAGGGGGGTCGGAAGAGCAGTACTTC
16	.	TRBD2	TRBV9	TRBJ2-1	CASSVGAAGGYNEQFF	TGTGCCAGCAGCGTAGGAGCAGCGGGAGGGTACAATGAGCAGTTCTTC
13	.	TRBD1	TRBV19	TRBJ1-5	CASSRGQDQPQHF	TGTGCCAGTAGTAGGGGACAGGATCAGCCCCAGCATTTT
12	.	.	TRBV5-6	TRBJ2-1	CASSLDRNEQFF	TGTGCCAGCAGCTTAGACAGGAATGAGCAGTTCTTC
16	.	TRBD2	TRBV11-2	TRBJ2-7	CASSRSTSGHLQEQYF	TGTGCCAGCAGCAGATCGACTAGCGGACATCTCCAGGAGCAGTACTTC